Listed below are T cell receptor beta chains from one sample, sequenced in a study of shared clonotypes between healthy human individuals. Here immunoSEQ multiplex PCR was the method, and the copy in TCRdb shows in-frame clones only, minus some. The sample has roughly 2.2 million clones; under 95% are singletons. The source material was naive CD4+ T cells from PBMCs. The origin of the receptors is a man aged 18 to 30 in good health. Some clones in this sample may be carry-over from other donors' samples. Each CDR3 is given with its conserved first and last residue. D genes are given only for firm matches. Clone size is shown for a subset of rows, as once, few, many or a class of expanded clone.

J gene	V gene	D gene	clone size	CDR3 DNA	CDR3 protein
TRBJ1-2	TRBV5-1	TRBD1	.	TGCGCCAGCAGGATGGGACAGGGGAACTATGGCTACACCTTC	CASRMGQGNYGYTF
TRBJ1-2	TRBV7-3	TRBD1	once	TGTGCCAGCAGCCCCCGGACAGGGGGCGGCTATGGCTACACCTTC	CASSPRTGGGYGYTF
TRBJ2-7	TRBV2	.	.	TGTGCCAGCAGTGCCGGGACTGATCCCTACGAGCAGTACTTC	CASSAGTDPYEQYF
TRBJ1-5	TRBV28	TRBD1	.	TGTGCCAGCAGTCGGGACAGGGGGCCTCAGCCCCAGCATTTT	CASSRDRGPQPQHF
TRBJ2-1	TRBV30	TRBD1	.	TGTGCCGGACAGGTTAACTCCTACAATGAGCAGTTCTTC	CAGQVNSYNEQFF
TRBJ1-3	TRBV19	TRBD1	.	TGTGCCAGTAGTATAACGGGACAGGCGGTCTCTGGAAACACCATATATTTT	CASSITGQAVSGNTIYF
TRBJ2-7	TRBV6-6	.	.	TGTGCCAGCAGTGATCGCGGGCTCTACGAGCAGTACTTC	CASSDRGLYEQYF
TRBJ2-2	TRBV2	.	.	TGTGCCAGCAGTGATGACGGGAGTATTTACGGGGAGCTGTTTTTT	CASSDDGSIYGELFF
TRBJ1-1	TRBV11-3	.	few	TGTGCCAGCAGCTCCGGGACTGAAGCTTTCTTT	CASSSGTEAFF
TRBJ1-3	TRBV30	.	.	TGTGCCTGGGGGGGAAAAGGACAGGGAAACACCATATATTTT	CAWGGKGQGNTIYF
TRBJ1-5	TRBV2	.	.	TGTGCCAGCAGCCAAAGGGGCAGGGAGTCCAATCAGCCCCAGCATTTT	CASSQRGRESNQPQHF
TRBJ1-2	TRBV28	.	.	TGTGCCAGCAGTTTATGGGGTGTCCAGGTCGAAGGCTACACCTTC	CASSLWGVQVEGYTF
TRBJ2-5	TRBV5-1	TRBD2	.	TGCGCCAGCAGCTTGGCTAGCGGGAGAAGTGAGACCCAGTACTTC	CASSLASGRSETQYF
TRBJ1-1	TRBV5-1	TRBD1	few	TGCGCCAGCAGCTCCTTAGGGGGCGGCACTGAAGCTTTCTTT	CASSSLGGGTEAFF
TRBJ2-3	TRBV7-3	.	.	TGTGCCAGCAGCTCCGTTCGCACAGATACGCAGTATTTT	CASSSVRTDTQYF
TRBJ2-2	TRBV7-9	.	once	TGTGCCAGCAGCTCAGAGGGATCCAGCTCCCCCGGGGAGCTGTTTTTT	CASSSEGSSSPGELFF
TRBJ2-7	TRBV25-1	.	.	TGTGCCAGCAGGGGCACGGCCTACGAGCAGTACTTC	CASRGTAYEQYF
TRBJ1-5	TRBV27	.	.	TGTGCCAGCATCCCCAAGGTGGGGGCAGGGCAGCCCCAGCATTTT	CASIPKVGAGQPQHF
TRBJ2-1	TRBV7-9	.	.	TGTGCCAGCAGCCGCTTGGGGCCCTTGGGCAATGAGCAGTTCTTC	CASSRLGPLGNEQFF
TRBJ2-3	TRBV11-2	.	.	TGTGCCAGCAGCAGACTTTTAGATACGCAGTATTTT	CASSRLLDTQYF
TRBJ1-4	TRBV5-5	.	.	TGTGCCAGCAGCTCTTTTAGGGAGGGAGGGGCGGAAAAACTGTTTTTT	CASSSFREGGAEKLFF
TRBJ1-1	TRBV27	.	.	TGTGCCAGCAGTTTCAGGGCCAGAGATGGCACTGAAGCTTTCTTT	CASSFRARDGTEAFF
TRBJ2-7	TRBV18	TRBD1	.	TGTGCCAGCTCACCATCCGGGACAGGCTCTTCCTACGAGCAGTACTTC	CASSPSGTGSSYEQYF
TRBJ2-7	TRBV7-9	TRBD2	.	TGTGCCAGCAGCTCCCGGGGGGGCTACGAGCAGTACTTC	CASSSRGGYEQYF
TRBJ1-2	TRBV29-1	.	.	TGCAGCGTTGGAACAGGGTACTATGGCTACACCTTC	CSVGTGYYGYTF
TRBJ1-2	TRBV6-5	TRBD1	.	TGTGCCAGCAGACCAGACAGGGACTATGGCTACACCTTC	CASRPDRDYGYTF
TRBJ2-1	TRBV6-6	TRBD1	.	TGTGCCAGCAGTCCAGGGGCGGACAGGGCCAATGAGCAGTTCTTC	CASSPGADRANEQFF
TRBJ1-2	TRBV2	TRBD1	.	TGTGCCAGCAGTTTTACGACAGGGATGGATGGCTACACCTTC	CASSFTTGMDGYTF
TRBJ2-7	TRBV11-2	.	.	TGTGCCAGCAGTAAAGGGGCGGGCTTGAACTACGAGCAGTACTTC	CASSKGAGLNYEQYF
TRBJ2-1	TRBV2	.	.	TGTGCCAGCAGTGAAGTTTCTGGGCAGTTCTTC	CASSEVSGQFF
TRBJ1-2	TRBV5-1	TRBD1	few	TGCGCCAGCAGCTCACAGGGGGCTGACTATGGCTACACCTTC	CASSSQGADYGYTF
TRBJ1-5	TRBV30	.	once	TGTGCCTGGAGTGTTCTAGGACAGTCCAATCAGCCCCAGCATTTT	CAWSVLGQSNQPQHF
TRBJ1-1	TRBV4-1	TRBD1	.	TGCGCCAGCAGCCAAGGATACCCGCAGGGGGCGCGGGGCACTGAAGCTTTCTTT	CASSQGYPQGARGTEAFF
TRBJ2-3	TRBV5-1	.	.	TGCGCCAGCAGCTTGGGTGTAGCTCTGGTCGGGGATACGCAGTATTTT	CASSLGVALVGDTQYF
TRBJ2-2	TRBV11-1	TRBD1	.	TGTGCCAGCAGTCACGGACAGGGGACAGGGGAGCTGTTTTTT	CASSHGQGTGELFF
TRBJ2-2	TRBV9	.	.	TGTGCCAGCCGACCCCGTTACTTGGACACCGGGGAGCTGTTTTTT	CASRPRYLDTGELFF
TRBJ2-3	TRBV19	TRBD2	.	TGTGCCAGTAGTCCCGGGACTAGCTCGTCAGATACGCAGTATTTT	CASSPGTSSSDTQYF
TRBJ2-1	TRBV11-2	TRBD2	.	TGTGCCAGCTCTAGCGGGAGGGAGTACAATGAGCAGTTCTTC	CASSSGREYNEQFF
TRBJ1-2	TRBV20-1	.	.	TGCAGTGCCGTCAGAGTTGAAGGCTACACCTTC	CSAVRVEGYTF
TRBJ2-1	TRBV5-1	.	.	TGCGCCAGCAGTTTTATAGCGGTATCCTACAATGAGCAGTTCTTC	CASSFIAVSYNEQFF
TRBJ2-7	TRBV5-1	.	.	TGCGCCAGCAGCTTGTTAGCAGGGACCTACGAGCAGTACTTC	CASSLLAGTYEQYF
TRBJ2-3	TRBV28	TRBD2	.	TGTGCCAGCAGTTTGACGGGAGGGGATACGCAGTATTTT	CASSLTGGDTQYF
TRBJ2-2	TRBV6-1	.	.	TGTGCCAGCAGTGGATATCTCGGGGGGCGCGGCACCGGGGAGCTGTTTTTT	CASSGYLGGRGTGELFF
TRBJ2-1	TRBV7-3	.	.	TGTGCCAGCAGCTTTGTGGGCAAGCGGGCTTCTGAGCAGTTCTTC	CASSFVGKRASEQFF
TRBJ2-2	TRBV10-2	TRBD2	.	TGCGCCAGCACCCTCGGGACGGTGGGCGGGACTAGCGGGGAGCTGTTTTTT	CASTLGTVGGTSGELFF
TRBJ2-1	TRBV30	.	.	TGTGCCTGGAAACAAATAACGGTCTACAATGAGCAGTTCTTC	CAWKQITVYNEQFF
TRBJ1-1	TRBV18	.	.	TGTGCCAGCTCTTCCGGACAGCCTGGGGTGAACACTGAAGCTTTCTTT	CASSSGQPGVNTEAFF
TRBJ2-7	TRBV5-4	TRBD1	.	TGTGCCAGCAGCCCCCGGGACAGGGCCTACGAGCAGTACTTC	CASSPRDRAYEQYF
TRBJ2-3	TRBV18	TRBD2	.	TGTGCCAGCTTCCGGACAGGGATCGCTAGCGGGAGGTTCACAGATACGCAGTATTTT	CASFRTGIASGRFTDTQYF
TRBJ2-3	TRBV27	.	.	TGTGCCAGCAGTTTAGGGCTTTTCACAGATACGCAGTATTTT	CASSLGLFTDTQYF
TRBJ2-3	TRBV5-1	TRBD2	.	TGCGCCAGCAGCCCGGGAGGGCCTAGAACAGATACGCAGTATTTT	CASSPGGPRTDTQYF
TRBJ2-7	TRBV19	TRBD2	.	TGTGCCAGTAGTAATCTCCTCACCGGACTAGCGTCCTACGAGCAGTACTTC	CASSNLLTGLASYEQYF
TRBJ2-2	TRBV19	TRBD1	.	TGTGCCAGTAGTTCGGGACAGGGTCGCACCGGGGAGCTGTTTTTT	CASSSGQGRTGELFF
TRBJ2-3	TRBV20-1	.	.	TGCAGTGCTAGAGTTAATACGCAGTATTTT	CSARVNTQYF